This T cell receptor beta chain was identified during a study of T-cell reconstitution after alpha-beta-depleted transplantation in children. Overall study results and limits: Newly produced T cells mostly accounted for T-cell counts and diversity one year post-transplant.

With regard to this clonotype: The antigen remains unidentified.

Germline-derived CDR1 and CDR2 are LGHNA and YNFKEQ. With V trimmed by 7 bases and J by 8 bases, 14 bases remained unmatched. CDR3 length: 16 amino acids. Preparation of the TCRbeta library was carried out with unique molecular identifiers. One entry per CDR3 protein, called by TCRdb with MiXCR from the PCR reads. Among about 980,000 distinct CDR3 sequences listed, about 29% were seen once. Here the sequenced sample was PBMCs, mostly from graft donor cells, taken 360 days after TCRalphabeta/CD19-depleted stem cell transplant. The clonotype was recovered from a boy younger than two who had a stem cell transplant for SCID, so the T cells may come from the graft donor. This chain connects TRBV4-2 to TRBJ2-1, with 10 positions matching TRBD2. CDR3 sequence: CASTYLSSGGADEQFF. The CDR3 DNA follows: TGTGCCAGCACTTATCTTTCCAGCGGGGGGGCAGATGAGCAGTTCTTC.